The entry below gives a single TCR beta chain sequence along with its context. The antigen is undetermined. This sample was taken from a study of beta chain features in type 1 diabetes. Regarding the study as a whole: Type 1 diabetes patients had TCRB CDR3s that were shorter (moderately but significantly so) in all four CD4+ subsets.

Expressed TCRB transcripts were sequenced because the entire RNA isolate underwent reverse transcription. Only in-frame clones appear in the TCRdb table, and some are missing; sequencing was by immunoSEQ multiplex PCR. The sample has under 300,000 clones; 11% are singletons. The source material was naive CD4+ T cells from blood. The TCR was taken from a man aged 30 to 45 with type 1 diabetes.

The CDR3 reads CAWSVDRTHEQYF. The CDR3, as DNA: TGTGCCTGGAGTGTCGACAGGACCCACGAGCAGTACTTC. The rearrangement uses TRBV30 and TRBJ2-7; a weak D match, TRBD1 (6 bases). Between the trimmed V and J ends, which lost 0 bases and 5 bases, there was a span of 11 bases. This CDR3 spans 13 amino acids. Germline V gene lookup returns CDR1 GTSNPN and CDR2 SVGIG (reference sequence).